A selection of T cell receptor beta chains follows, all from one sample in a study of T cell responses to AZD1222 COVID-19 vaccine. The data were produced by immunoSEQ multiplex PCR, yet TCRdb's version contains in-frame clones alone and is incomplete. The repertoire consists of about 160,000 clones, with 88% occurring once and the leading ten covering more than 5.5%. This sample comprised peripheral blood, obtained on day 0 of AZD1222 vaccination. The origin of the receptors is an adult in good health. Both conserved end residues are part of each CDR3.

V gene,CDR3 protein
TRBV7-3,CASSAYSAGELFF
TRBV6-2/TRBV6-3,CASSRQGISNQPQHF
TRBV7-3,CASSLTRDSLYEQYF
TRBV6-5,CASRPGVNTGELFF
TRBV6-2/TRBV6-3,CASSDSGPGELFF
TRBV30,CAWSAGIEETQYF
TRBV6-5,CASLGQLNTEAFF
TRBV4-3,CASSQDGQPNEKLFF
TRBV6-5,CASRGLAGTDTQYF
TRBV5-1,CASSLAARAAGELFF
TRBV6-5,CASSFRTASSYNEQFF
TRBV2,CASSEQGRINEKLFF
TRBV6-1,CASSDGQGGQPQHF
TRBV24-1,CATSRDGGEQYF
TRBV29-1,CSVESPERSSYNEQFF
TRBV30,CAWRTGSINYGYTF
TRBV7-2,CASSLRSVSSTNEKLFF
TRBV19,CASAPGRGYVQPQHF
TRBV6-5,CASRTGTGSGYTF
TRBV28,CASSDQRVYGYTF
TRBV7-3,CASSLTTGGYEQYF
TRBV4-2,CASSQNKGARVGGYTF
TRBV19,CASSIVLGVFSYEQYF
TRBV19,CASTGTAPPGNQPQHF
TRBV24-1,CATSDSTGSTDTQYF
TRBV7-2,CASSWDRGGEKLFF
TRBV4-2,CASSQDQNANTGELFF
TRBV5-4,CASSPTRNTEAFF
TRBV11-1,CASSLNPLSTDTQYF